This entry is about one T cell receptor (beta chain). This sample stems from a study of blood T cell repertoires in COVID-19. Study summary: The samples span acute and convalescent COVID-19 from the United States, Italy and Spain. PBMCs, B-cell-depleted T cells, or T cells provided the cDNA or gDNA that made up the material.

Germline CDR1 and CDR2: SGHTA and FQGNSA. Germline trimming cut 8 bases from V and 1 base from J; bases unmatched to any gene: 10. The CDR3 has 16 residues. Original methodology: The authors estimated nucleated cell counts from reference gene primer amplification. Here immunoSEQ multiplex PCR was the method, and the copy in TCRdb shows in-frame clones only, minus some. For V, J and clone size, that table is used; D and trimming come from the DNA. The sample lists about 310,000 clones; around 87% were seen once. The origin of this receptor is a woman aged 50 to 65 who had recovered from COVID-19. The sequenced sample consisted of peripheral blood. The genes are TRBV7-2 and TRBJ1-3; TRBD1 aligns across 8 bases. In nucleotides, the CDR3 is TGTGCCAGCGGGGTTTCCGGGACAGGATCTGGAAACACCATATATTTT. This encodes CASGVSGTGSGNTIYF.